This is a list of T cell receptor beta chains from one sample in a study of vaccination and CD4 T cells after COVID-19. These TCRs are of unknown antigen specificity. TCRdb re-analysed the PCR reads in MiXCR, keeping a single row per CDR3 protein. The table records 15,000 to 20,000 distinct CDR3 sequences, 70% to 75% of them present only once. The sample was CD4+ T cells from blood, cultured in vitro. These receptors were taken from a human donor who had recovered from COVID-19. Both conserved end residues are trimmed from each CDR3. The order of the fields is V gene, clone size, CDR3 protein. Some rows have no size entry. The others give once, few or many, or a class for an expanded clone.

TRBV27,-,ASSRRTEDGYT
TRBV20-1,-,SARGNTIY
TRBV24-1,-,AAHNFFMGDKWDQPQH
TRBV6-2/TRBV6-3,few,ASSYGQWKTYEQY
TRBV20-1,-,SARQGRETTEAF
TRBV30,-,AWYGGRAPKANYGYT
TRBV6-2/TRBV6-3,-,ASSDPGAGANVLT
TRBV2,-,ASSEYRTGTDGYT
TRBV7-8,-,ASSFRTASYEQY
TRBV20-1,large,SADSGRPSYEQY
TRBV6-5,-,ASSYRITDTQY
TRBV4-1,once,ASSPRIAQEQF
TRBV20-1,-,SARGGDRSSYEQY
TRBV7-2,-,ASSLIRSSYEQY
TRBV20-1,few,SASERQGSFYNSPLH
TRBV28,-,ASSFDGATNEKLF
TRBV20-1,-,SARRGTDTQY
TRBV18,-,ASSHGGNSPLH
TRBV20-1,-,SAPHVQRREKLF
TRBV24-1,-,ATSEGEGRAPPGYT
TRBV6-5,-,ASSYYTGGRGYGYT
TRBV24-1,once,ATSQAGTYNEQF
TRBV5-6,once,ASSLIVNTGELF
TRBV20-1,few,SARGRQDQPQH
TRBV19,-,ASTPRPYRGPIPGGTEAF
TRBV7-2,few,ASSLPRTSGRSSYEQY
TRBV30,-,AWSPLTRASGWGETQY
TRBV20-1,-,SARTSGSSYNEQF
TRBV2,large,ATGTSGRRGTQY
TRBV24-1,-,ATSDTKTGDYGYT
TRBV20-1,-,SARDRPDRGAGNTIY
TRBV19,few,ASSIPRGRNTGELF
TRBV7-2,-,ASSELQGANEKLF
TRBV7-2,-,ASSLSPPGVNTEAF
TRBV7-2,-,ASLPSGDSNYGYT
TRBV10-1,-,ASSRSIGQGFSQNTEAF
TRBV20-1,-,SAVQRNTEAF
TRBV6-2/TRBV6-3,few,ASRWGAWTPLH
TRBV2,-,ASSESLFGGYTETQY
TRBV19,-,ASSTPTGGVYGYT
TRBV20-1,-,SAYRGLGTEAF
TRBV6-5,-,ASSYNWESDTQY
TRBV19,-,ASKEQGHTEAF
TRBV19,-,ASRSEANTEAF
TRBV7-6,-,ASSLGGRNYGYT